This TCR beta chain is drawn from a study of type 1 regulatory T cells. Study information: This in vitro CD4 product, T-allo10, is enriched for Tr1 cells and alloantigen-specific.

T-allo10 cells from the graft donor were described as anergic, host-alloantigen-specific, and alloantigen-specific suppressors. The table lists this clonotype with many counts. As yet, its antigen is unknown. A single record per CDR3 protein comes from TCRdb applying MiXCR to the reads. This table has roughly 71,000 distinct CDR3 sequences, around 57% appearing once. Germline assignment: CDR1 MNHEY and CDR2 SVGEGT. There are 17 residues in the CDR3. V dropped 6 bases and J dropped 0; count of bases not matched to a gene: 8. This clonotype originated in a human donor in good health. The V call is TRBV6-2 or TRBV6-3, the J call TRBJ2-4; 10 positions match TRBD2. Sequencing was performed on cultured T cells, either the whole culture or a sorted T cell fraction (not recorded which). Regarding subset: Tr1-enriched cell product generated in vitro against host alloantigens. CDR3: CASSFPRTSGAKNIQYF. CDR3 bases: TGTGCCAGCAGCTTCCCCCGGACTAGCGGAGCCAAAAACATTCAGTACTTC.